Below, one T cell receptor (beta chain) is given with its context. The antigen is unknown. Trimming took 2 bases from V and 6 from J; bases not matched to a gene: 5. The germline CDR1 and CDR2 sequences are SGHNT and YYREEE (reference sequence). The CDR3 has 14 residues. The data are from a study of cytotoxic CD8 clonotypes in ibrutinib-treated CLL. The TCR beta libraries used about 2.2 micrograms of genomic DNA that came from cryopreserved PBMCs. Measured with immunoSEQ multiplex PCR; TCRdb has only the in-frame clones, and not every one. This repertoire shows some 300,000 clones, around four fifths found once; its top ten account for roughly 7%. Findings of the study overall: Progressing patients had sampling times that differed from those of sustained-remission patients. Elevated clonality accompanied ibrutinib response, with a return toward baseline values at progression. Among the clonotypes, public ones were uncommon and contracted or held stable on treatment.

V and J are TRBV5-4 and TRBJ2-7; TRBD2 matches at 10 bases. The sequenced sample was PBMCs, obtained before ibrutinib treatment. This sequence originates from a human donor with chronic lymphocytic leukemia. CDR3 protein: CASSLAGGPLEQYF. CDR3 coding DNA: TGTGCCAGCAGCTTAGCGGGAGGGCCACTCGAGCAGTACTTC.